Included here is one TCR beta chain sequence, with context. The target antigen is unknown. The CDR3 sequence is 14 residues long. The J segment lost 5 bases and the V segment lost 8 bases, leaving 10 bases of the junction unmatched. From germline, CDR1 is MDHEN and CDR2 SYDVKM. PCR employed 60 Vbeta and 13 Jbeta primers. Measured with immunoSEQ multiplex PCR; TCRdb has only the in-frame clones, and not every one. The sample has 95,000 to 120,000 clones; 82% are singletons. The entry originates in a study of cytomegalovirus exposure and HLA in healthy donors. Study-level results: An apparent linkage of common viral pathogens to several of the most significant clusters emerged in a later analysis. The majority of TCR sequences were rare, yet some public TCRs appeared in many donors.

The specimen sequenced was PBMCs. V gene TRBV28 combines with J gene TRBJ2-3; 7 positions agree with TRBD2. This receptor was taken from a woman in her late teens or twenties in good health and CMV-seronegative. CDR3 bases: TGTGCCAGCCTAGAGGGCGGGAGTTTAGATACGCAGTATTTT. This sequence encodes CASLEGGSLDTQYF.